Below are 32 T cell receptor beta chains sequenced from a single sample in a study of cytomegalovirus exposure and HLA in healthy donors. The PCR was carried out with 60 Vbeta primers and 13 Jbeta primers. Profiling relied on immunoSEQ multiplex PCR, and the TCRdb table lists in-frame clones only, not all of them. The table has over 200,000 clones, about 85% seen once. The specimen sequenced was PBMCs. These receptor sequences come from a human donor in good health.

V and J are TRBV5-1 and TRBJ2-5; the match to TRBD2 covers 11 bases. From germline, CDR1 is SGHRS and CDR2 YFSETQ. The CDR3 totals 16 residues. J was trimmed by 5 bases and V by 0 bases; bases with no gene match: 6. CDR3 loop: CASSLGVAGGKETQYF. The CDR3 bases are TGCGCCAGCAGCTTGGGCGTAGCGGGAGGGAAGGAGACCCAGTACTTC.

CDR3 coding DNA: TGTGCCAGCAGCGCCAGGACAGTAACCAGTACGAACACCGGGGAGCTGTTTTTT. Its translation: CASSARTVTSTNTGELFF. This chain uses TRBV2 with TRBJ2-2; possibly TRBD1 for D (6 bases). This CDR3 has 18 residues. The germline V gene encodes CDR1 SNHLY and CDR2 FYNNEI. Trimming pared 6 bases from V and 0 bases from J, leaving 20 bases between.

This clone was detected once. The rearrangement uses TRBV4-1 and TRBJ2-7; 13 nucleotides align to TRBD2. Germline V gives CDR1 MGHRA, CDR2 YSYEKL. Trimming at V came to 2 bases and at J to 3 bases, leaving 10 bases not matched to a gene. CDR3 length equals 18 residues. The DNA for the CDR3 is TGCGCCAGCAGCCAACCCTCCGGGACTAGCGGGATGGGCTACGAGCAGTACTTC. Its translation is CASSQPSGTSGMGYEQYF.

The chain recombines TRBV27 with TRBJ1-1; possibly TRBD1 for D (5 bases). Between the trimmed V and J ends, which lost 4 bases and 1 base, there was a span of 10 bases. Germline V lookup: CDR1 MNHEY, CDR2 SMNVEV (reference sequence). The CDR3 runs to 14 residues. This CDR3 reads CASSSNDRNTEAFF. In nucleotides, the CDR3 is TGTGCCAGCAGTTCGAACGACAGGAACACTGAAGCTTTCTTT.

This chain uses TRBV13 with TRBJ2-1; 14 nucleotides agree with TRBD2. The CDR3 loop spans 16 amino acids. Trimming removed 4 bases from V and 6 bases from J; junction bases left unmatched: 5. Germline CDR1 and CDR2: PRHDT and FYEKMQ (reference sequence). CDR3 sequence (DNA): TGTGCCAGCAGCTATATAGGACTAGCGGGAGGCAATGAGCAGTTCTTC. This gives the protein CASSYIGLAGGNEQFF. The whole variable domain, remainder taken from reference TRBV13 and TRBJ2-1, is AAGVIQSPRHLIKEKRETATLKCYPIPRHDTVYWYQQGPGQDPQFLISFYEKMQSDKGSIPDRFSAQQFSDYHSELNMSSLELGDSALYFCASSYIGLAGGNEQFFGPGTRLTVL.

The V gene is TRBV4-1, the J gene TRBJ1-5; D is undetermined. Trimming left V 0 bases short and J 6 bases short, with 6 bases between. The CDR3 covers 13 residues. CDR1 MGHRA and CDR2 YSYEKL come from the germline V gene. In DNA, the CDR3 is TGCGCCAGCAGCCAAGATAGTTTTCAGCCCCAGCATTTT. Translating it yields CASSQDSFQPQHF.

The CDR3 nucleotides are TGCGCCAGCAGCTTGGGGCAGGGGGCGAGAAACTATGGCTACACCTTC. Protein sequence: CASSLGQGARNYGYTF. The gene calls are TRBV5-1 and TRBJ1-2; TRBD1 agrees at 8 bases. Unmatched junction bases numbered 6, after V lost 0 bases and J lost 2 bases. CDR1 is SGHRS, CDR2 YFSETQ, per germline. This CDR3 comprises 16 residues.

The CDR3 coding sequence is TGCGCCAGCAGCCAAGGCCCAGGGTATGCCTACGAGCAGTACTTC. Protein sequence: CASSQGPGYAYEQYF. The chain is built from TRBV4-3 and TRBJ2-7, with D perhaps matching TRBD1 (5 bases). The CDR3 covers 15 residues. Per the germline V gene, CDR1 is LGHNA and CDR2 is YSLEER. Trimming cost V 1 base and J 2 bases, with 12 bases left between them.

This clone appeared once. This sequence joins TRBV4-1 and TRBJ1-2; D is possibly TRBD1 (6 bases). Deletions cut 1 base from V and 5 bases from J, with 8 bases between. Per the germline V gene, CDR1 is MGHRA and CDR2 is YSYEKL. The CDR3 covers 13 residues. CDR3 residues: CASSQVGGYGYTF. The CDR3 nucleotides are TGCGCCAGCAGCCAAGTAGGGGGATATGGCTACACCTTC.

The chain has TRBV7-9 and TRBJ2-3, with TRBD1 matching 8 bases. From germline, CDR1 is SEHNR and CDR2 FQNEAQ (reference sequence). CDR3 size: 14 residues. V dropped 4 bases and J dropped 3; count of bases not matched to a gene: 3. The CDR3: CASSSGQGTDTQYF. For the CDR3, the DNA is TGTGCCAGCAGCTCCGGACAGGGAACAGATACGCAGTATTTT. Supplemented by reference TRBV7-9 and TRBJ2-3, the full variable domain reads DTGVSQNPRHKITKRGQNVTFRCDPISEHNRLYWYRQTLGQGPEFLTYFQNEAQLEKSRLLSDRFSAERPKGSFSTLEIQRTEQGDSAMYLCASSSGQGTDTQYFGPGTRLTVL.

This clone was counted once. CDR3 region: CASSPRDRANSYEQYF. CDR3 nucleotides: TGTGCCAGCTCACCCCGGGACAGGGCCAACTCCTACGAGCAGTACTTC. V is TRBV18 and J is TRBJ2-5, with 9 bases matching TRBD1. Matching the DNA end better, TRBJ2-7 makes the J call doubtful. CDR1 KGHSH and CDR2 LQKENI come from the germline V gene. The CDR3 is 16 residues long.

The sample holds one count of this clone. The chain has TRBV5-1 and TRBJ2-3; 7 nucleotides align to TRBD1. Trimming took 2 bases from V and 4 from J; bases not matched to a gene: 4. CDR3 length: 14 residues. In germline, CDR1 is SGHRS, CDR2 YFSETQ. The CDR3 is CASSLNRGADTQYF. CDR3 sequence (DNA): TGCGCCAGCAGCTTAAACAGGGGCGCAGATACGCAGTATTTT.

The J gene is TRBJ1-5, the V gene TRBV21-1. TRBV21-1 is a documented pseudogene. The CDR3 sequence is 15 residues long. CDR3 nucleotide sequence: TGTGCCAGCAGCAAATGGCGGAGGAGCAATCAGCCCCAGCATTTT. Translated, it gives CASSKWRRSNQPQHF.

The rearrangement links TRBV18 to TRBJ2-7; 9 positions match TRBD1. With V trimmed by 3 bases and J by 5 bases, 2 bases remained unmatched. The length of the CDR3 is 13 residues. Per the germline V gene, CDR1 is KGHSH and CDR2 is LQKENI. The CDR3 reads CASSPDRGDEQYF. In DNA form, the CDR3 reads TGTGCCAGCTCACCCGACAGGGGGGACGAGCAGTACTTC.

This clone has only a few counts. The V gene is TRBV7-9, the J gene TRBJ2-2; D call uncertain. Germline values: CDR1 SEHNR, CDR2 FQNEAQ (reference sequence). V was cut by 0 bases and J by 1 base, with 6 bases left in between. There are 15 residues in the CDR3. In DNA, the CDR3 is TGTGCCAGCAGCTTAGCGTCAGTGAACACCGGGGAGCTGTTTTTT. Amino acid sequence: CASSLASVNTGELFF. The full variable domain, rest sourced from reference TRBV7-9 and TRBJ2-2, is DTGVSQNPRHKITKRGQNVTFRCDPISEHNRLYWYRQTLGQGPEFLTYFQNEAQLEKSRLLSDRFSAERPKGSFSTLEIQRTEQGDSAMYLCASSLASVNTGELFFGEGSRLTVL.

The V call is TRBV29-1, the J call TRBJ2-5, with D uncertain. The CDR3 is 11 residues long. Germline V CDR1 and CDR2: SQVTM, ANQGSEA. V gave up 8 bases and J gave up 1 base, with 8 bases separating them. CDR3 nucleotides: TGCAGCTGGCAATCCCAAGAGACCCAGTACTTC. It specifies CSWQSQETQYF.

This chain links TRBV12-2 with TRBJ2-7; TRBD1 is the table's D call, not checked against the DNA. TRBV12-2 is noted as a pseudogene. This CDR3 is built from 10 residues. CDR3: CASRYNEQYF. The CDR3 coding sequence is TGTGCAAGTCGCTACAATGAGCAGTACTTC.

The chain has TRBV6-1 and TRBJ2-7, with D unresolved. Looked up from germline, CDR1 is MNHNS and CDR2 is SASEGT. The V gene lost 0 bases and the J gene lost 3 bases, with 12 bases spanning the gap. CDR3 length equals 15 residues. CDR3 in DNA: TGTGCCAGCAGTGAAGCTCGTACGATCTACTACGAGCAGTACTTC. It encodes CASSEARTIYYEQYF.

This clone occurred once. This chain connects TRBV5-1 to TRBJ2-7; TRBD2 agrees at 16 bases. Per the germline V gene, CDR1 is SGHRS and CDR2 is YFSETQ. Trimming at V came to 4 bases and at J to 12 bases, leaving 10 bases not matched to a gene. The CDR3 length is 15 residues. This CDR3 is CASSPPGTSGRDRYF. The CDR3 DNA reads TGCGCCAGCAGCCCACCCGGGACTAGCGGGAGGGATCGGTACTTC.

The chain is built from TRBV30 and TRBJ2-7, with TRBD1 matching over 7 bases. The germline gives CDR1 GTSNPN, CDR2 SVGIG (reference sequence). Unmatched junction bases numbered 15, after V lost 2 bases and J lost 5 bases. The CDR3 has 16 amino acids. CDR3 sequence: CAWSSRSPWTGDEQYF. CDR3 in DNA: TGTGCCTGGAGTAGCCGTTCCCCTTGGACAGGCGACGAGCAGTACTTC.

The chain recombines TRBV18 with TRBJ1-2; weak D call: TRBD1 (5 bases). V lost 3 bases, J lost 3 bases, and 14 bases lay in between. The germline gives CDR1 KGHSH, CDR2 LQKENI. The CDR3 is made up of 15 amino acids. The CDR3 spells CASSPFPGSDYGYTF. Written as DNA, the CDR3 is TGTGCCAGCTCACCGTTTCCAGGGTCCGACTATGGCTACACCTTC.

This chain's CDR3 is CASSLGLTAIQETQYF. The DNA for the CDR3 is TGTGCCAGCAGCTTAGGTTTGACAGCGATCCAAGAGACCCAGTACTTC. The chain has TRBV7-9 and TRBJ2-5; perhaps TRBD1 as D (5 bases). CDR3 length equals 16 residues. Deletions cut 1 base from V and 1 base from J, with 13 bases between. Germline V gives CDR1 SEHNR, CDR2 FQNEAQ (reference sequence).

The chain has TRBV5-4 and TRBJ1-1; a weak D match, TRBD1 (5 bases). V lost 3 bases and J lost 1, with 22 bases in between. This CDR3 contains 18 residues. Germline CDR1 and CDR2: SGHNT and YYREEE (reference sequence). This CDR3 is CASSSPSREGWRNTEAFF. The DNA of the CDR3 is TGTGCCAGCAGCTCCCCCAGTAGGGAGGGGTGGCGGAACACTGAAGCTTTCTTT.

The chain links TRBV4-3 to TRBJ2-1, with a possible D match to TRBD1 (5 bases). Looked up from germline, CDR1 is LGHNA and CDR2 is YSLEER. The CDR3 loop spans 15 amino acids. Trimming pared 1 base from V and 6 bases from J, leaving 13 bases between. The CDR3 coding sequence is TGCGCCAGCAGCCAAGGACAGCATGGTATCAATGAGCAGTTCTTC. It specifies CASSQGQHGINEQFF.

This sequence joins TRBV5-4 and TRBJ2-5; D perhaps matches TRBD1 (6 bases). V lost 1 base and J lost 5, with 15 bases in between. The length of the CDR3 is 15 residues. Germline V lookup: CDR1 SGHNT, CDR2 YYREEE (reference sequence). The CDR3 nucleotides read TGTGCCAGCAGCTTGTCGGACAGCATTGGGGAGACCCAGTACTTC. Its protein is CASSLSDSIGETQYF.

This chain links TRBV5-1 with TRBJ2-1; TRBD2 agrees at 10 bases. This CDR3 contains 14 residues. Germline V gene lookup returns CDR1 SGHRS and CDR2 YFSETQ. Trimming removed 3 bases from V and 10 bases from J; junction bases left unmatched: 7. CDR3 sequence reads: CASSSLAGVLEQFF. As DNA, the CDR3 is TGCGCCAGCAGCTCCCTAGCGGGAGTCTTAGAGCAGTTCTTC.

The count of this clone is one. The chain uses TRBV2 and TRBJ2-5; 9 positions match TRBD1. CDR3 length: 14 amino acids. Germline CDR1 SNHLY, CDR2 FYNNEI. V lost 5 bases, J lost 6 bases, and 7 bases stayed unmatched. The CDR3 here is CASSPRQGVKTQYF. The CDR3 region has the DNA TGTGCCAGCAGTCCTAGACAGGGGGTAAAGACCCAGTACTTC. Supplemented by reference TRBV2 and TRBJ2-5, the full variable domain reads EPEVTQTPSHQVTQMGQEVILRCVPISNHLYFYWYRQILGQKVEFLVSFYNNEISEKSEIFDDQFSVERPDGSNFTLKIRSTKLEDSAMYFCASSPRQGVKTQYFGPGTRLLVL.

This chain links TRBV13 with TRBJ2-7; maybe TRBD1 (6 bases). Looked up from germline, CDR1 is PRHDT and CDR2 is FYEKMQ (reference sequence). This CDR3 is 14 amino acids long. Trimming cost V 6 bases and J 2 bases, with 14 bases left between them. The CDR3 spells CASSLRQEPYEQYF. For the CDR3, the DNA is TGTGCCAGCAGTCTCAGACAGGAGCCCTACGAGCAGTACTTC.

This clone was counted between two and nine times. V and J are TRBV7-8 and TRBJ2-2; possible D gene TRBD2, 5 bases. Trimming cost V 1 base and J 1 base, with 10 bases left between them. The CDR3 loop spans 16 amino acids. Germline-derived CDR1 and CDR2 are SGHVS and FQNEAQ. The CDR3 coding sequence is TGTGCCAGCAGCTTAGTCGGCGGGTTGAACACCGGGGAGCTGTTTTTT. Protein: CASSLVGGLNTGELFF.

This clone was observed once. In DNA form, the CDR3 reads TGCGCCAGCAGCCATTACGACAGGGCAGGCAAAGCTAACTATGGCTACACCTTC. It encodes CASSHYDRAGKANYGYTF. The chain has TRBV4-1 and TRBJ1-2; TRBD1 agrees at 7 bases. This CDR3 spans 18 amino acids. V trimming: 3 bases; J trimming: 0 bases; junction bases outside the gene matches: 13. CDR1 and CDR2 from the germline V gene are MGHRA and YSYEKL.

The chain uses TRBV7-8 and TRBJ2-2, with TRBD2 matching 14 bases. Looked up from germline, CDR1 is SGHVS and CDR2 is FQNEAQ. The CDR3 runs to 16 residues. The V segment lost 5 bases and the J segment 6 bases; nucleotides outside the gene matches: 5. CDR3 in amino acids: CASSRGTSGSPGELFF. In DNA, the CDR3 is TGTGCCAGCAGCCGTGGGACTAGCGGGAGTCCCGGGGAGCTGTTTTTT.

The J gene is TRBJ1-1, the V gene TRBV5-1; TRBD1 is a possible D gene (6 bases). Between the trimmed V and J ends, which lost 4 bases and 5 bases, there was a span of 21 bases. The CDR3 is 16 amino acids. The germline V gene encodes CDR1 SGHRS and CDR2 YFSETQ. CDR3 amino acids: CASSPRGGAPGTEAFF. DNA for the CDR3: TGCGCCAGCAGCCCTAGGGGGGGGGCACCCGGAACTGAAGCTTTCTTT.